The rows below give T cell receptor beta chains drawn from one sample of a study of T cell changes during pregnancy in multiple sclerosis. Produced via immunoSEQ multiplex PCR; TCRdb's table is partial and in-frame only. This repertoire shows tens of thousands of clones, around nine tenths found once; its top ten account for about 0.61%. The source material was CD4+ T cells from peripheral blood mononuclear cells, sampled after pregnancy. The receptor set was obtained from a female donor in good health, enrolled as a control in a pregnancy study. The conserved cysteine and the conserved F or W are not part of the CDR3 here.

CDR3aa: ASSPTSGTDTQY
v_gene: TRBV5-1

CDR3aa: ASTELGGGEQF
v_gene: TRBV19

CDR3aa: ASRSRAGPEVAYEQY
v_gene: TRBV2

CDR3aa: ASITGTGTYNEQF
v_gene: TRBV25-1

CDR3aa: SVETRSGYT
v_gene: TRBV29-1

CDR3aa: AWSGVRGGRTGELF
v_gene: TRBV30

CDR3aa: ASSGSGTDTQY
v_gene: TRBV18

CDR3aa: ASRRVASGRYEQF
v_gene: TRBV11-2

CDR3aa: ASSDSDRGKDTQY
v_gene: TRBV28

CDR3aa: TSSPVVAAETQY
v_gene: TRBV1

CDR3aa: ASREGGGLADTQY
v_gene: TRBV19

CDR3aa: ASGEGGVGKNIQY
v_gene: TRBV6-5

CDR3aa: ASTEGSLGNTIY
v_gene: TRBV5-4

CDR3aa: ASSLTTGDSSYNSPLH
v_gene: TRBV5-5

CDR3aa: ASSLKGQHNEQF
v_gene: TRBV18

CDR3aa: ASSEPGLAGGSGANVLT
v_gene: TRBV6-1

CDR3aa: ASSLDLSRGYT
v_gene: TRBV5-8

CDR3aa: ASEGQGLYNEQF
v_gene: TRBV5-1

CDR3aa: ARTGRGGNYGYT
v_gene: TRBV19

CDR3aa: ASSIRGTQPQH
v_gene: TRBV19

CDR3aa: ASSRGPQETQY
v_gene: TRBV5-8

CDR3aa: ASSVWGDYNSPLH
v_gene: TRBV9

CDR3aa: ASSETLPTGGGDGYT
v_gene: TRBV6-1

CDR3aa: ASSTTRGRRNEQF
v_gene: TRBV5-5

CDR3aa: AISRDREGYT
v_gene: TRBV10-3

CDR3aa: AWSPSDGKAF
v_gene: TRBV30

CDR3aa: ASSLVRGELF
v_gene: TRBV5-6

CDR3aa: ASSSRGGAMETQY
v_gene: TRBV9

CDR3aa: ASSRTGLAGDAGELF
v_gene: TRBV27

CDR3aa: ASSTLTGNRRADTQY
v_gene: TRBV11-1

CDR3aa: ASSWTGTTSYNEQF
v_gene: TRBV6-8